The present T cell receptor beta chain was sequenced within a study of T cells in women clearing cervical HPV infection. Study in general: Controls gave blood once infection was undetectable; cases at lesion identification. Study-level findings and limits: CIN3+ cases had significantly higher TCR repertoire richness than controls, but evenness did not differ. T-cell numbers per sample were unknown and may explain richness differences.

Clones were sequenced by immunoSEQ multiplex PCR, and TCRdb holds only the in-frame ones, with some missing. The sample's table shows 30,000 or so clones. Dot-blot hybridization genotyped cervical HPV amplified with MY09/MY11 PCR. Notes on this clone: Its specificity is not known. The DNA ends 3 residues before the CDR3 does, and the rest of the CDR3 is filled in from the germline J gene. Other DNA sequences in the same sample also yield this CDR3.

Germline CDR1 reads GTSNPN; CDR2 reads SVGIG (reference sequence). This CDR3 comprises 13 residues. The sequence derives from a woman between 18 and 75 years old with a cervical HPV16 infection that either progressed to CIN3+ or cleared (not recorded which). V and J are TRBV30 and TRBJ1-2; tentatively, D is TRBD1 (6 bases). What was sequenced was blood buffy coat. CDR3 DNA (partial): TGTGCCTGGAGTGTACTGACAGGCCTCGGC. Translated, it gives CAWSVLTGLG. The full CDR3 sequence reads CAWSVLTGLGYTF.